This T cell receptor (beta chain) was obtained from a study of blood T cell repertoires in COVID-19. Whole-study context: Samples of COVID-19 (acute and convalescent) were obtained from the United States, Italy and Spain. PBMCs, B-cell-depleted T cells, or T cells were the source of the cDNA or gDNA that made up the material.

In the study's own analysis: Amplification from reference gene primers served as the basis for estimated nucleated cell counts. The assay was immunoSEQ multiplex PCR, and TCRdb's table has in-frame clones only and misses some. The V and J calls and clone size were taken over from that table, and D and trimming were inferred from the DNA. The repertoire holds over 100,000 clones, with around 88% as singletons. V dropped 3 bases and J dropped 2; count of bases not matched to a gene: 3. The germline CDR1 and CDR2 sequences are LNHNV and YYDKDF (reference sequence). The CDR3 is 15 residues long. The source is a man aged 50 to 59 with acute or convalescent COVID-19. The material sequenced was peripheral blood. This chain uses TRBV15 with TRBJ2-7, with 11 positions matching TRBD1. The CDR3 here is CATSRGQGGTYEQYF. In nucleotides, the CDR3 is TGTGCCACCAGCAGGGGACAGGGGGGGACCTACGAGCAGTACTTC.